These T cell receptor beta chains were read from a single sample in a study of blood T cell repertoires in COVID-19. Assay used: immunoSEQ multiplex PCR; TCRdb lists only in-frame clones, some missing. The top ten clones hold 7.5% to 9.5% of a sample with around 9,200 clones, roughly nine tenths of them seen once. Sample: peripheral blood. Source of these receptors: a man in his sixties with acute or convalescent COVID-19. Both conserved end residues are part of each CDR3. The D gene is left open where the match is weak. Rows may omit the clone size; those that give it use once, few, many or a size class.

v_gene	j_gene	d_gene	abundance	CDR3nt	CDR3aa
TRBV25-1	TRBJ1-4	-	-	TGTGCCAGCAGTTCCCCGGCCCAGGGTCAGCGTGAAAAACTGTTTTTT	CASSSPAQGQREKLFF
TRBV3-1/TRBV3-2	TRBJ1-2	-	-	TGTGCCAGCAGCCCGAGACAGGCCGGAACTACTACCTATGGCTACACCTTC	CASSPRQAGTTTYGYTF
TRBV10-2	TRBJ2-1	TRBD1	-	TGCGCCAGCTCCACGGGACAGGAGAACAATGAGCAGTTCTTC	CASSTGQENNEQFF
TRBV7-2	TRBJ2-7	-	few	TGTGCCAGCAGCCCTAACCTAGGCTACGAGCAGTACTTC	CASSPNLGYEQYF
TRBV5-5	TRBJ1-2	TRBD1	-	TGTGCCAGCAGCTTGTGGGGGACAGCTCTATTTCCTGGCTACACCTTC	CASSLWGTALFPGYTF
TRBV7-3	TRBJ2-2	TRBD1	-	TGTGCCAGCAGCCCGACAGGGGAAGCCGGGGAGCTGTTTTTT	CASSPTGEAGELFF
TRBV7-9	TRBJ2-3	-	-	TGTGCCAGCAGCCCGCCCTACACAGATACGCAGTATTTT	CASSPPYTDTQYF
TRBV4-1	TRBJ1-2	TRBD1	-	TGCGCCAGCAGTCAGGGGGTTAACTATGGCTACACCTTC	CASSQGVNYGYTF
TRBV7-8	TRBJ2-2	TRBD2	-	TGTGCCAGCAGCCTCCGGCCGGCTAGCGGGGTCCTAGCGGGAGGGGAGCTGTTTTTT	CASSLRPASGVLAGGELFF
TRBV3-1/TRBV3-2	TRBJ2-3	-	-	TGTGCCAGCAGCCGGCTAACTAGGGGGACGCAGTATTTT	CASSRLTRGTQYF
TRBV19	TRBJ2-7	-	few	TGTGCCAGTAGTATAGTTGCGGGGAGCTCCTACGAGCAGTACTTC	CASSIVAGSSYEQYF
TRBV5-5	TRBJ1-3	-	-	TGTGCCAGCATCCCTTTTGGAAACACCATATATTTT	CASIPFGNTIYF
TRBV5-1	TRBJ1-1	TRBD1	-	TGCGCCAGCACAGGGGGCACTGAAGCTTTCTTT	CASTGGTEAFF
TRBV7-3	TRBJ2-1	TRBD1	-	TGTGCCAGCAGCTTAAGCAGGGTCAGGGGGAGCTCCTACAATGAGCAGTTCTTC	CASSLSRVRGSSYNEQFF
TRBV24-1	TRBJ1-1	TRBD1	-	TGTGCCACGGGGACAGGGGAGAACACTGAAGCTTTCTTT	CATGTGENTEAFF
TRBV27	TRBJ2-7	TRBD1	-	TGTGCCAGCCGGACAGGATTCTACGAGCAGTACTTC	CASRTGFYEQYF
TRBV11-2	TRBJ2-5	-	-	TGTGCCAGCAGCTTAGATCACCAGAACCAAGAGACCCAGTACTTC	CASSLDHQNQETQYF